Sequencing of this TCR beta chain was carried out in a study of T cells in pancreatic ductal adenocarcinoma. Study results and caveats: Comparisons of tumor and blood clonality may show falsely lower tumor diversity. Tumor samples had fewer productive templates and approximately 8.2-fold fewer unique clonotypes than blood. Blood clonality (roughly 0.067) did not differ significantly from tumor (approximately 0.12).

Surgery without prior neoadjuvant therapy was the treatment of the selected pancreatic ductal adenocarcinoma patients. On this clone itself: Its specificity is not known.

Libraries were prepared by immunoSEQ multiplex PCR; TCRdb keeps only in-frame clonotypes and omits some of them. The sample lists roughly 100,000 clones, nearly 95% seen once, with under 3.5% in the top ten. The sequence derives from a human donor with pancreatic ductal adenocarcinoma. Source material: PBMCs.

CDR3 amino acids: CASSSSVGTTYEQYF. CDR3 DNA sequence: TGTGCCAGCAGCTCTTCAGTTGGGACAACCTACGAGCAGTACTTC. This chain uses TRBV7-3 with TRBJ2-7; a possible D gene is TRBD1 (6 bases). The CDR3 spans 15 residues. CDR1 and CDR2 from the germline V gene are SGHTA and FQGTGA. Trimming pared 4 bases from V and 2 bases from J, leaving 15 bases between.